This is a list of T cell receptor beta chains from one sample in a study of Graves' ophthalmopathy and Graves' hyperthyroidism. A single record per CDR3 protein comes from TCRdb applying MiXCR to the multiplex PCR reads. Of 500,000 to 800,000 distinct CDR3 sequences listed, roughly 39% were seen once; the top ten hold 2.5% to 3.5%. The sample comprised peripheral blood. These receptors were collected from an adult man with Graves' ophthalmopathy. CDR3s leave out the opening cysteine and the closing phenylalanine or tryptophan. Each record gives: V gene, J gene, CDR3 protein.

v_gene: TRBV29-1
j_gene: TRBJ1-4
CDR3aa: SVARGEKLF

v_gene: TRBV10-3
j_gene: -
CDR3aa: AIRSSSGRGNEQF

v_gene: TRBV6-4
j_gene: TRBJ1-5
CDR3aa: ASSEVKGIQPQH

v_gene: TRBV2
j_gene: TRBJ1-2
CDR3aa: ASSVDRPYGYT

v_gene: TRBV10-3
j_gene: TRBJ2-5
CDR3aa: AISEATGNQETQY

v_gene: TRBV7-9
j_gene: TRBJ2-7
CDR3aa: ASSQDRRAGGFSEQY

v_gene: TRBV5-1
j_gene: TRBJ1-6
CDR3aa: ASSSRDPPLH

v_gene: TRBV10-3
j_gene: TRBJ2-6
CDR3aa: ASTEQGANVLT

v_gene: TRBV29-1
j_gene: TRBJ2-5
CDR3aa: SVGGLRETQY

v_gene: TRBV9
j_gene: TRBJ1-2
CDR3aa: ASSVDPRDTHGYT

v_gene: TRBV10-3
j_gene: TRBJ1-2
CDR3aa: AIRTGGANYGYT

v_gene: TRBV19
j_gene: TRBJ1-1
CDR3aa: ASSIAAATGTEAF

v_gene: TRBV2
j_gene: TRBJ2-7
CDR3aa: ASSQWTSGDYEQY

v_gene: TRBV6-6
j_gene: TRBJ1-6
CDR3aa: ASSEVDSNNSPLH

v_gene: TRBV7-3
j_gene: TRBJ1-2
CDR3aa: ASSPNYRGGYGYT

v_gene: TRBV9
j_gene: TRBJ1-2
CDR3aa: ASSVGGQIGYT

v_gene: TRBV29-1
j_gene: TRBJ1-3
CDR3aa: SAGQGGNTIY

v_gene: TRBV7-2
j_gene: TRBJ2-7
CDR3aa: ASSFRDKAYEQY

v_gene: TRBV5-4
j_gene: TRBJ1-1
CDR3aa: ASSSQVLNTEAF

v_gene: TRBV6-6
j_gene: TRBJ1-4
CDR3aa: ASSYSPGIEKLF

v_gene: TRBV20-1
j_gene: TRBJ1-1
CDR3aa: SASPGLGTEAF

v_gene: TRBV7-2
j_gene: TRBJ1-6
CDR3aa: ASSLVGPGQGTSPLH

v_gene: TRBV5-6
j_gene: TRBJ2-7
CDR3aa: ASSLGRKAGEQY

v_gene: TRBV10-3
j_gene: TRBJ1-2
CDR3aa: ASSSAPDSLGHGYT

v_gene: TRBV7-8
j_gene: TRBJ1-2
CDR3aa: ASSFAPSGHGYT

v_gene: TRBV7-2
j_gene: TRBJ2-7
CDR3aa: ASSLRPGQNYEQY

v_gene: TRBV7-2
j_gene: TRBJ1-4
CDR3aa: ASSPRENEGLF

v_gene: TRBV24-1
j_gene: TRBJ1-5
CDR3aa: ATSDWGANQPQH

v_gene: TRBV25-1
j_gene: TRBJ1-1
CDR3aa: ASSDTGGPNTEAF

v_gene: TRBV6-5
j_gene: TRBJ1-2
CDR3aa: ASSYSGGPGNT

v_gene: TRBV27
j_gene: TRBJ1-2
CDR3aa: ASRFRQGGPYT

v_gene: TRBV12-3/TRBV12-4
j_gene: TRBJ2-5
CDR3aa: ASTQGHLGTQY

v_gene: TRBV10-3
j_gene: TRBJ1-5
CDR3aa: AISSLTGARGEPQH

v_gene: TRBV25-1
j_gene: TRBJ1-4
CDR3aa: ANPAGEKLF

v_gene: TRBV2
j_gene: TRBJ1-2
CDR3aa: ASRGVMVDGYT

v_gene: TRBV14
j_gene: TRBJ1-2
CDR3aa: ASSDRTGGYYGYT

v_gene: TRBV7-9
j_gene: TRBJ1-6
CDR3aa: ASSQKGGGLNSPLH

v_gene: TRBV2
j_gene: TRBJ2-7
CDR3aa: ASSRRDTNYEQY

v_gene: TRBV19
j_gene: TRBJ1-4
CDR3aa: ASSIGQTSGKLF

v_gene: TRBV29-1
j_gene: TRBJ1-4
CDR3aa: SVGHGPNEKLF

v_gene: TRBV20-1
j_gene: TRBJ1-1
CDR3aa: SATGDLNTEAF

v_gene: TRBV29-1
j_gene: TRBJ2-7
CDR3aa: SVEKQRPYEQY

v_gene: TRBV7-8
j_gene: -
CDR3aa: ASSLGGGGYNEQF

v_gene: TRBV10-3
j_gene: TRBJ2-5
CDR3aa: ASSLHGAQETQY

v_gene: TRBV11-1
j_gene: TRBJ2-2
CDR3aa: AGSTLIQPIDGTGELF

v_gene: TRBV25-1
j_gene: TRBJ1-1
CDR3aa: ASSLTTPRQGMNTEAF

v_gene: TRBV13
j_gene: TRBJ1-1
CDR3aa: ASSSGRSVTEAF

v_gene: TRBV19
j_gene: TRBJ1-4
CDR3aa: ASSTYRATNEKLF

v_gene: TRBV10-3
j_gene: TRBJ2-7
CDR3aa: ASRTPRGDPYEQY

v_gene: TRBV5-5
j_gene: TRBJ1-2
CDR3aa: ASSFLGAGKVYGYT

v_gene: TRBV9
j_gene: TRBJ2-7
CDR3aa: ASRQAGGVYEQY

v_gene: TRBV7-9
j_gene: TRBJ2-2
CDR3aa: ASSFKRAGPNTGELF

v_gene: TRBV7-8
j_gene: TRBJ1-1
CDR3aa: ASGPGPDTEAF

v_gene: TRBV7-8
j_gene: TRBJ1-3
CDR3aa: ASSLLPFPTPGSTIY